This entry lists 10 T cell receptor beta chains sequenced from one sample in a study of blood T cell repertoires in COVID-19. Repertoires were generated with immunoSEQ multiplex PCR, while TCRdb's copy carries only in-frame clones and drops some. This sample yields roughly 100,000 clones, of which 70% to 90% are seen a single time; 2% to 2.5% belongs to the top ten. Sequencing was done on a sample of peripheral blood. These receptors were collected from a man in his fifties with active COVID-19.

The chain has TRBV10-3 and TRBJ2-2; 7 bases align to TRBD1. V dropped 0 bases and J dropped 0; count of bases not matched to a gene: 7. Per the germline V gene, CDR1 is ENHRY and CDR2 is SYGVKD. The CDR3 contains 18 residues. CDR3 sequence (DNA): TGTGCCATCAGTGAGTCGATAGGGCAGGGGGCGAACACCGGGGAGCTGTTTTTT. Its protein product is CAISESIGQGANTGELFF.

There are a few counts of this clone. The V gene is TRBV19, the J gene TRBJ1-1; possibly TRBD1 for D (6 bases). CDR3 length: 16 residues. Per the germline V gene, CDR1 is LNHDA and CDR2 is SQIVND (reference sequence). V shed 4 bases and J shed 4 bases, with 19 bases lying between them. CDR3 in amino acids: CASSTRGARLVTEAFF. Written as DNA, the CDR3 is TGTGCCAGTAGTACCCGGGGGGCCCGGCTCGTCACTGAAGCTTTCTTT.

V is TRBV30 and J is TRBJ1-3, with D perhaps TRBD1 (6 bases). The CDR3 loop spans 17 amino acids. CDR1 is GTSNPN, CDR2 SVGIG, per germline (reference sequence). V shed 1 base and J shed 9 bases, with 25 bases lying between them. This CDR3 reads CAWSADRIYPSEVTIYF. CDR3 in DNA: TGTGCCTGGAGTGCTGACAGGATTTACCCGTCTGAGGTCACCATATATTTT. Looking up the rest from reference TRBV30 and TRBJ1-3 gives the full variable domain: SQTIHQWPATLVQPVGSPLSLECTVEGTSNPNLYWYRQAAGRGLQLLFYSVGIGQISSEVPQNLSASRPQDRQFILSSKKLLLSDSGFYLCAWSADRIYPSEVTIYFGEGSWLTVV.

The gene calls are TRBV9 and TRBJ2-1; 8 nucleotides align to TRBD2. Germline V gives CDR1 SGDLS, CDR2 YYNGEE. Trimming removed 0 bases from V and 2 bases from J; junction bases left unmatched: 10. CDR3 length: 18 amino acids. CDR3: CASSVAGGGGGPYNEQFF. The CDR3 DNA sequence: TGTGCCAGCAGCGTAGCCGGGGGGGGCGGGGGCCCCTACAATGAGCAGTTCTTC.

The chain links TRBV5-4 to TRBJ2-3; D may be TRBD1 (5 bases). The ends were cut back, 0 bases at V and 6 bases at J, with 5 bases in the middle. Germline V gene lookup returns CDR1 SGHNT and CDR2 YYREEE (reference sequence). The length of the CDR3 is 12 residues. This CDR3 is CASSLDRDTQYF. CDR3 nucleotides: TGTGCCAGCAGCTTGGACAGGGATACGCAGTATTTT.

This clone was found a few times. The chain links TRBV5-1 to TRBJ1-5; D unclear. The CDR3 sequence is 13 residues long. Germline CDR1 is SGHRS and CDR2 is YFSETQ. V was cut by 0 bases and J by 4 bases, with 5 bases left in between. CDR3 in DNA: TGCGCCAGCAGCTTGGCCCCAAATCAGCCCCAGCATTTT. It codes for CASSLAPNQPQHF.

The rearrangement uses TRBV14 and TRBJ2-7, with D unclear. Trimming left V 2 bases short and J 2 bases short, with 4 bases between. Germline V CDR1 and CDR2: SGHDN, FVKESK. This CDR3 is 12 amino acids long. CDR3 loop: CASSQFTYEQYF. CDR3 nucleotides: TGTGCCAGCAGCCAATTTACCTACGAGCAGTACTTC.

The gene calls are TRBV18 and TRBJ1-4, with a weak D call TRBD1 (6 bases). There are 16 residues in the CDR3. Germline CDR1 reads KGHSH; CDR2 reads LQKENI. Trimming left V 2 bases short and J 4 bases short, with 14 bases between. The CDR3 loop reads CASSPGVGTNNEKLFF. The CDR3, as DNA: TGTGCCAGCTCACCAGGGGTCGGGACAAATAATGAAAAACTGTTTTTT.

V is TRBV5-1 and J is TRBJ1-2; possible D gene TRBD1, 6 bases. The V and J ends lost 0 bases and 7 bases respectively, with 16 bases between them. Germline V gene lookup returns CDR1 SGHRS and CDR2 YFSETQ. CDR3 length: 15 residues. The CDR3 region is CASSLAVQGFGGYTF. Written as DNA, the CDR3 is TGCGCCAGCAGCTTGGCCGTACAGGGTTTCGGTGGCTACACCTTC.

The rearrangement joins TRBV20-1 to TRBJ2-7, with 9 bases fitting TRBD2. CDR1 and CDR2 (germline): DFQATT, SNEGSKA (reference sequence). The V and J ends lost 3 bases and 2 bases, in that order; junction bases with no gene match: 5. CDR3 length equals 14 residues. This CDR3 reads CSASPSGVAYEQYF. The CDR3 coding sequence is TGCAGTGCTAGTCCTAGCGGGGTTGCCTACGAGCAGTACTTC.